The rows below give T cell receptor beta chains drawn from one sample of a study of T cell responses to AZD1222 COVID-19 vaccine. Produced via immunoSEQ multiplex PCR; TCRdb's table is partial and in-frame only. Of about 150,000 clones in the sample, approximately 88% are singletons; the top ten hold around 3.4%. Material: peripheral blood, obtained on day 0 of MenACWY control vaccination. The source of these receptors is an adult in good health. Each CDR3 is given with its conserved first and last residue. A D gene is named only where the DNA matches it firmly. Size tells how often a clone was seen (once, few, many) or the class of an expanded clone, and some rows leave it out.

TRBJ1-1 . . TRBV11-1 TGTGCCAGCAGCCCACGGGGAGGGGGAGCCTTCCCTGAAGCTTTCTTT CASSPRGGGAFPEAFF
TRBJ2-2 . TRBD1 TRBV9 TGTGCCAGCAGCCCGCGGACAGGGATAGGATCCGGGGAGCTGTTTTTT CASSPRTGIGSGELFF
TRBJ2-1 . TRBD2 TRBV6-1 TGTGCCAGCAGTGACCGGAGCGGGGGGAAGCAGTTCTTC CASSDRSGGKQFF
TRBJ2-7 few TRBD2 TRBV28 TGTGCCAGCAGTGGCTTTGGGGCGGGAGGTCTTTTCATCGCCTACGAGCAGTACTTC CASSGFGAGGLFIAYEQYF
TRBJ1-1 . . TRBV4-2 TGTGCCAGCAGCCAAGAAGTGAGCAGCACTGAAGCTTTCTTT CASSQEVSSTEAFF
TRBJ1-1 . TRBD1 TRBV2 TGTGCCAGCAGTGGACAGGGTATGAACACTGAAGCTTTCTTT CASSGQGMNTEAFF
TRBJ2-7 once . TRBV4-1 TGCGCCAGCAGCCAAGACGCCCCGGCTCGTAGCTCCTACGAGCAGTACTTC CASSQDAPARSSYEQYF
TRBJ1-1 . TRBD1 TRBV6-6 TGTGCCAGCAGCACTCCAAGGACAGGGGGTGAGACTGAAGCTTTCTTT CASSTPRTGGETEAFF
TRBJ2-5 . . TRBV4-3 TGCGCCAGCAGCCAAGATGGAGTGCAGACCCAGTACTTC CASSQDGVQTQYF
TRBJ1-2 . . TRBV19 TGTGCCAGCTCCTTTGGGGGGGCTAACTATGGCTACACCTTC CASSFGGANYGYTF
TRBJ2-7 . TRBD1 TRBV6-2/TRBV6-3 TGTGCCAGCAGTCCATGGGGGACAGGGGCTGTAAACGAGCAGTACTTC CASSPWGTGAVNEQYF
TRBJ1-2 . TRBD1 TRBV4-2 TGTGCCAGCAGCCAAGACCACAGGGGACTAGGCTATGGCTACACCTTC CASSQDHRGLGYGYTF
TRBJ1-1 once TRBD1 TRBV11-1 TGTGCCAGCGGCTCGGGGCAGGGGGCCGGCACTGAAGCTTTCTTT CASGSGQGAGTEAFF
TRBJ1-2 . TRBD1 TRBV27 TGTGCCAGCAGCCCGGACAGGACATATGGCTACACCTTC CASSPDRTYGYTF
TRBJ1-6 . . TRBV3-1/TRBV3-2 TGTGCCAGCAGCCAAGGCAGGGGCAATTCACCCCTCCACTTT CASSQGRGNSPLHF
TRBJ2-5 . TRBD2 TRBV3-1/TRBV3-2 TGTGCCAGCAGCCCCTTTCGAACTAGCGGCCTCGGGTCCCAGTACTTC CASSPFRTSGLGSQYF
TRBJ2-5 . . TRBV30 TGTGCCTGGAGACCGGGAGAAGAGACCCAGTACTTC CAWRPGEETQYF
TRBJ2-5 once TRBD1 TRBV18 TGTGCCAGCTCACCACCCTCGACAGGGAAACAGACCCAGTACTTC CASSPPSTGKQTQYF
TRBJ2-2 . . TRBV10-3 TGTGCCATCAGTGTGGCTAGCTTCACCGGGGAGCTGTTTTTT CAISVASFTGELFF
TRBJ1-1 few . TRBV5-6 TGTGCCAGCAGCTTGAGTGGCATAGCTTTCTTT CASSLSGIAFF
TRBJ2-1 . . TRBV5-5 TGTGCCAGCAGCTTGGCTGGTTGGGCTGAGCAGTTCTTC CASSLAGWAEQFF
TRBJ1-3 . . TRBV11-2 TGTGCCAGCAGCTTAGGGGATGGACGGATCTCTGGAAACACCATATATTTT CASSLGDGRISGNTIYF
TRBJ1-3 . . TRBV7-7 TGTGCTAGCAGCCCTTACGCGACAGCCTCTGGAAACACCATATATTTT CASSPYATASGNTIYF
TRBJ2-2 once . TRBV30 TGTGCCTGGAGACTTCAGGGCACCGGGGAGCTGTTTTTT CAWRLQGTGELFF
TRBJ2-3 . . TRBV3-1/TRBV3-2 TGTGCCAGCAGCCAACCCGCTGGGGCAGGGTACGGGGATACGCAGTATTTT CASSQPAGAGYGDTQYF
TRBJ2-2 . . TRBV18 TGTGCCAGCTCACCACGGTCGGCAGGCGGGGAGCTGTTTTTT CASSPRSAGGELFF
TRBJ2-1 . TRBD1 TRBV5-1 TGCGCCAGCAGCTTCGGACAGGGAACCTACAATGAGCAGTTCTTC CASSFGQGTYNEQFF
TRBJ2-1 few . TRBV15 TGTGCCACCAGGGTTGGGGGGAGCTCCTACAATGAGCAGTTCTTC CATRVGGSSYNEQFF
TRBJ2-3 . TRBD2 TRBV7-6 TGTGCCAGCAGCTCCCTAGCGGGGGGCAGCACAGATACGCAGTATTTT CASSSLAGGSTDTQYF
TRBJ2-2 . . TRBV18 TGTGCCAGCTCACCCAGGACAGTAATTCCGGGCGGGGAGCTGTTTTTT CASSPRTVIPGGELFF
TRBJ2-7 . . TRBV12-3/TRBV12-4 TGTGCCAGCAGCCTGACCGAGGAATACGAGCAGTACTTC CASSLTEEYEQYF
TRBJ1-3 once . TRBV10-3 TGTGCCATCAGGGCGGCTACAGAGGACACCATATATTTT CAIRAATEDTIYF
TRBJ2-6 . TRBD1 TRBV5-1 TGCGCCAGCAGGATCGACACAGGGGGTGACGTCCTGACTTTC CASRIDTGGDVLTF
TRBJ2-3 . TRBD2 TRBV9 TGTGCCAGCAGCGCCAGATCTAGCGGGGGGGCTAGGACGCAGTATTTT CASSARSSGGARTQYF
TRBJ2-7 . TRBD1 TRBV5-1 TGCGCCAGCAGCCCGACAGGGGCCCCTTCCTACGAGCAGTACTTC CASSPTGAPSYEQYF
TRBJ2-1 . TRBD1 TRBV6-6 TGTGCCAGCAGTTACTCGGACAGGGGCTACAATGAGCAGTTCTTC CASSYSDRGYNEQFF
TRBJ1-5 . . TRBV5-1 TGCGCCAGCAGCTTGGGTACGGAACAGCCCCAGCATTTT CASSLGTEQPQHF
TRBJ1-1 few TRBD1 TRBV18 TGTGCCAGCTCACTTCTGACAGGGGACACTGAAGCTTTCTTT CASSLLTGDTEAFF
TRBJ1-2 . TRBD1 TRBV2 TGTGCCAGCAGCGGGGACAGTCCATATGGCTACACCTTC CASSGDSPYGYTF
TRBJ1-6 . . TRBV4-3 TGCGCCAGCAGCCAAGTTCCAGGACAGAATTCACCCCTCCACTTT CASSQVPGQNSPLHF
TRBJ1-4 . TRBD1 TRBV13 TGTGCCAGCAGCTCCGGACAGGGGGATGGAAAACTGTTTTTT CASSSGQGDGKLFF
TRBJ2-2 . . TRBV4-2 TGTGCCAGCAGCCAAGAAAGTCTATCGAACACCGGGGAGCTGTTTTTT CASSQESLSNTGELFF
TRBJ2-7 few TRBD1 TRBV27 TGTGCCAGCAGTGCCGGACAGGCCTACGAGCAGTACTTC CASSAGQAYEQYF
TRBJ2-1 . TRBD2 TRBV5-1 TGCGCCAGCAGCTTGGGACTAGCGGGGAACAATGAGCAGTTCTTC CASSLGLAGNNEQFF
TRBJ1-6 . . TRBV20-1 TGCAGTGCTAGTGGGCCGACCAATTCACCCCTCCACTTT CSASGPTNSPLHF
TRBJ2-7 . . TRBV4-2 TGTGCCAGCAGCCCAAGACAGCACGATACCTACGAGCAGTACTTC CASSPRQHDTYEQYF
TRBJ2-7 . TRBD2 TRBV7-2 TGTGCCAGCAGCCCCCAGAGTCCCGTACTAGCGGGAGGCGAGCAGTACTTC CASSPQSPVLAGGEQYF
TRBJ2-2 . . TRBV3-1/TRBV3-2 TGTGCCAGCAGCCAAATGTCTGGGGAGCTGTTTTTT CASSQMSGELFF
TRBJ1-2 once . TRBV29-1 TGCAGCGTTCCGGGTTACGATGGCTACACCTTC CSVPGYDGYTF
TRBJ1-5 . . TRBV30 TGTGCCTGGAGTTCAGCGGTGGGGCAGCCCCAGCATTTT CAWSSAVGQPQHF
TRBJ1-3 . . TRBV20-1 TGCAGTGCTAGTCAGGGGATGCAAAACACCATATATTTT CSASQGMQNTIYF